Detailed here is one T cell receptor (beta chain). Its specificity is unknown. The data originate from a study of somatic mutations in cytotoxic T cells in rheumatoid arthritis. Regarding the study as a whole: CD8+ clonality rose with age in rheumatoid arthritis patients, unlike in healthy controls. Antigen targets of the expanded CD8+ clones remained unidentified.

The germline V gene has CDR1 MNHEY and CDR2 SMNVEV (reference sequence). The CDR3 has 14 amino acids. V shed 6 bases and J 0 bases; nucleotides not matched to a gene: 3. The table came from immunoSEQ multiplex PCR; TCRdb's copy has only in-frame clones and leaves some out. The sample holds roughly 25,000 clones; around 74% are singletons and the top ten take roughly 9.9%. This receptor was taken from a woman aged 18-29 years in good health. The chain links TRBV27 to TRBJ1-2; 8 bases map to TRBD1. The specimen sequenced was CD8+ T cells sorted from blood. The CDR3 DNA follows: TGTGCCAGCAGCCGGACAGGGTCTAACTATGGCTACACCTTC. Amino acids: CASSRTGSNYGYTF.